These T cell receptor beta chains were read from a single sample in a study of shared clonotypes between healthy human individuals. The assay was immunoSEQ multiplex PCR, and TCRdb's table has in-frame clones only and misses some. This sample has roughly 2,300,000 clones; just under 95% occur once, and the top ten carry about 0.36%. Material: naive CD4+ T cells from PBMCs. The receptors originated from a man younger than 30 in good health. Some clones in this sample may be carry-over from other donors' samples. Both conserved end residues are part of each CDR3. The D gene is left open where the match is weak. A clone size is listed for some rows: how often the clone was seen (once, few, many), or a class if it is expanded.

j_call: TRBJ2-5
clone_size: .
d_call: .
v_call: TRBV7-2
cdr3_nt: TGTGCCAGCAGCTTAGGCGTGGCGCAAGAGACCCAGTACTTC
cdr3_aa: CASSLGVAQETQYF

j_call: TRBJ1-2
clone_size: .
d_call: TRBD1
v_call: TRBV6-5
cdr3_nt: TGTGCCAGCAGTTTGGCCGGGACAGGGGGCGCGGGTGGCTACACCTTC
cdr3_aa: CASSLAGTGGAGGYTF

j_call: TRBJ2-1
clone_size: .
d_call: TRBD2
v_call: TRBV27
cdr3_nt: TGTGCCAGCAGTTTTGCGGGAGGGGGCCCAAGCTCCTACAATGAGCAGTTCTTC
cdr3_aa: CASSFAGGGPSSYNEQFF

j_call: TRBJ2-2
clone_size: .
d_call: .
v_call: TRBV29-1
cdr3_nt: TGCAGCGACGTAAGCGGAGACACCGGGGAGCTGTTTTTT
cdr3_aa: CSDVSGDTGELFF

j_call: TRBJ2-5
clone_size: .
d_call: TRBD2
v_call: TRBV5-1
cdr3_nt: TGCGCCAGCAGCTTCACTAGCGGCCAAGAGACCCAGTACTTC
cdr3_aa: CASSFTSGQETQYF

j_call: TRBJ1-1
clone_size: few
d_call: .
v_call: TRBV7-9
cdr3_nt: TGTGCCAGCAGCTTATTGGGACTGAACACTGAAGCTTTCTTT
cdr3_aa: CASSLLGLNTEAFF

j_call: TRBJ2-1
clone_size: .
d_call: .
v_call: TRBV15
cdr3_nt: TGTGCCACCAGCGGGACGGTTAAAGGGGGACTCTACTACAATGAGCAGTTCTTC
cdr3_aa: CATSGTVKGGLYYNEQFF

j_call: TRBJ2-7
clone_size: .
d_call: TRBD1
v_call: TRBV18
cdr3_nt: TGTGCCAGCTCTGGACAGGGGAATTCCTACGAGCAGTACTTC
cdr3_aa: CASSGQGNSYEQYF

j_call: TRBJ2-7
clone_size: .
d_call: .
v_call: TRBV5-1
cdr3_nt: TGCGCCAGCAGCTTGGAGGGGCAGGGGTGGTCCTACGAGCAGTACTTC
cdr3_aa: CASSLEGQGWSYEQYF

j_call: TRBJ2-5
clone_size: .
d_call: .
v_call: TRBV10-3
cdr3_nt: TGTGCCATCAGTAGACAGCTCAACCCTGAAGAGACCCAGTACTTC
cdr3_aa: CAISRQLNPEETQYF

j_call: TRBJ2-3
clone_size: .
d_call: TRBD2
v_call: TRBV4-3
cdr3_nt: TGCGCCAGCAGCCAAGATAACGGGCGGGGGGATACGCAGTATTTT
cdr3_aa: CASSQDNGRGDTQYF

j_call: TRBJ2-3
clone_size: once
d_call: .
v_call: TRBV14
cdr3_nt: TGTGCCAGCAGCCAATTTGATGATACGCAGTATTTT
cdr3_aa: CASSQFDDTQYF

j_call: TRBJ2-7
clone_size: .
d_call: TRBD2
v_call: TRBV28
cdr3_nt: TGTGCCAGCAAGTGGGCTAGCGGGAGGTTCGAGCAGTACTTC
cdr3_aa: CASKWASGRFEQYF

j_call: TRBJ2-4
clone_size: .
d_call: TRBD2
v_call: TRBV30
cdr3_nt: TGTGCCTGGAGGGCAGGGAACGGGGGGGACAAAAACATTCAGTACTTC
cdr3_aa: CAWRAGNGGDKNIQYF

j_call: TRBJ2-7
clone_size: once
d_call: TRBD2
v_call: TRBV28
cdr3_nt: TGTGCCAGCAGTTTATACATGCGCGGGGGGACCCCGAGCTCCTACGAGCAGTACTTC
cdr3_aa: CASSLYMRGGTPSSYEQYF

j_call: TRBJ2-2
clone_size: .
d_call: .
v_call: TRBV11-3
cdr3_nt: TGTGCCAGCAGCTCGCTCAGGGGAACCGGGGAGCTGTTTTTT
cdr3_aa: CASSSLRGTGELFF

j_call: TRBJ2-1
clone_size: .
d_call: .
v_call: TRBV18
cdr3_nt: TGTGCCAGCTCACCATCTATGGAGAACAATGAGCAGTTCTTC
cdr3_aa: CASSPSMENNEQFF

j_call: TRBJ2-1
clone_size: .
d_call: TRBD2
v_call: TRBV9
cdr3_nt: TGTGCCAGCAGCTCCTCTAGCGGGAGTTCCTACAATGAGCAGTTCTTC
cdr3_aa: CASSSSSGSSYNEQFF

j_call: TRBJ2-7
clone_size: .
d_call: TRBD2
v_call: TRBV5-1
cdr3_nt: TGCGCCAGCAGCCCCCCCGTCCTAGCGGGAGCATCCTACGAGCAGTACTTC
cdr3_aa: CASSPPVLAGASYEQYF

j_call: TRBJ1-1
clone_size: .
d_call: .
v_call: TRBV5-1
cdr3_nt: TGCGCCAGCAGCTTGGCCGGGGCTGGGAACACTGAAGCTTTCTTT
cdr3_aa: CASSLAGAGNTEAFF

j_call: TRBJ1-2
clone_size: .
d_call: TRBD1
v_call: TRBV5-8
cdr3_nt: TGTGCCAGCAGCTTGGAGACAGGGGGTCTCGGCTACACCTTC
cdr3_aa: CASSLETGGLGYTF

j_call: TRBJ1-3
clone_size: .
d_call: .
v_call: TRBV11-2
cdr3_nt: TGTGCCAGCAGCTTAGTCCCCTTTATGAACACCATATATTTT
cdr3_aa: CASSLVPFMNTIYF

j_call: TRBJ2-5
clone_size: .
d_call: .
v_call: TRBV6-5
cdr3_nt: TGTGCCAGCAGAACTGGGGGGGCAGTGGAGACCCAGTACTTC
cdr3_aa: CASRTGGAVETQYF

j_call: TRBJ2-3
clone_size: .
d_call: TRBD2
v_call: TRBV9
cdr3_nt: TGTGCCAGCAGCGTAGGGACTAGCGGGAGTGCAGACACGCAGTATTTT
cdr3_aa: CASSVGTSGSADTQYF

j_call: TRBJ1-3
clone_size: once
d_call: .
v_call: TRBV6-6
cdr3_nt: TGTGCCAGCAGTGGCCATTCTGGAAACACCATATATTTT
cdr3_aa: CASSGHSGNTIYF

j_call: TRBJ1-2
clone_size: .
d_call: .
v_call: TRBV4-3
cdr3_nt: TGCGCCAGCAGCCAAGAAAGTTTGCAAAGAAACTATGGCTACACCTTC
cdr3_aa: CASSQESLQRNYGYTF

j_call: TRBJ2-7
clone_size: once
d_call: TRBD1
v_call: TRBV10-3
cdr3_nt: TGTGCCATCATGGGACAGGGCGAGCAGTACTTC
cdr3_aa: CAIMGQGEQYF

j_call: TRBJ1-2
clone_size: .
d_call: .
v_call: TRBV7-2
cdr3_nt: TGTGCCAGCAGCCTAGGGGACTCGAGGGTTTCTGGCTACACCTTC
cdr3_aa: CASSLGDSRVSGYTF

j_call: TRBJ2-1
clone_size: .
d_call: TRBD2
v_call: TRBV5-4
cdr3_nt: TGTGCCAGCAGCACAGGACTAGCGGGAGTAAATGAGCAGTTCTTC
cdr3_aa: CASSTGLAGVNEQFF

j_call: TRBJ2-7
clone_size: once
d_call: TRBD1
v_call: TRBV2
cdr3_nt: TGTGCCAGCAGTTCTTCACAGGGGTCGGACGAGCAGTACTTC
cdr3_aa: CASSSSQGSDEQYF

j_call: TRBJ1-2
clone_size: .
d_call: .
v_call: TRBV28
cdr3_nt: TGTGCCAGCAGTTTATGGATCGCAGGGACTAACTATGGCTACACCTTC
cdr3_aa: CASSLWIAGTNYGYTF

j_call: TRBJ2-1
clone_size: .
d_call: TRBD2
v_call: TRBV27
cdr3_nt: TGTGCCAGTTTACTTGCGGGAGGGCGTAATGAGCAGTTCTTC
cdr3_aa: CASLLAGGRNEQFF

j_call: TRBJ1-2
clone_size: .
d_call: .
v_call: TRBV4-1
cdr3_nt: TGCGCCAGCAGCCAAGTTTTAGCCGATGGGGCCTATGGCTACACCTTC
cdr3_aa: CASSQVLADGAYGYTF

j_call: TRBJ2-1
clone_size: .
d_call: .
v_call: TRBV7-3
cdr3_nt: TGTGCCAGCAGCTTGGTTAGTATCGATGAGCAGTTCTTC
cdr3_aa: CASSLVSIDEQFF

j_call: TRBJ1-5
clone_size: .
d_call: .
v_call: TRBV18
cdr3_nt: TGTGCCAGCTCACCCCAGGAGGGGAATCAGCCCCAGCATTTT
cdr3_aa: CASSPQEGNQPQHF

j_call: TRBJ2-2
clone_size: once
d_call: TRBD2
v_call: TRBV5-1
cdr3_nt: TGCGCCAGCAGCTTGGTGGCGGGAGGACAGACCGGGGAGCTGTTTTTT
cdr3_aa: CASSLVAGGQTGELFF

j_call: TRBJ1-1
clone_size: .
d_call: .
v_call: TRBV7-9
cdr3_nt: TGTGCCAGCAGCTCCGGGGGTGGCATGAACACTGAAGCTTTCTTT
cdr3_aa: CASSSGGGMNTEAFF

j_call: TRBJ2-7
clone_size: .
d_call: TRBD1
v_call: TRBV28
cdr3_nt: TGTGCCAGCAGTCGAGGACAGGGAGGCGAGCAGTACTTC
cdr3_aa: CASSRGQGGEQYF

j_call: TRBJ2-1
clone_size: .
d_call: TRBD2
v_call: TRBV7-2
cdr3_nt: TGTGCCACCAATCTCGCGGGAGGGCGCAATGAGCAGTTCTTC
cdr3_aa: CATNLAGGRNEQFF

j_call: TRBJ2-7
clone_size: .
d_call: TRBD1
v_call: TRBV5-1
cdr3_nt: TGCGCCAGCAGCTTGTGGACAGGCGAGCAGTACTTC
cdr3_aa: CASSLWTGEQYF

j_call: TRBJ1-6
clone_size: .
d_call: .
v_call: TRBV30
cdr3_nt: TGTGCCTGGAGGGGTCTGAGCTCACCCCTCCACTTT
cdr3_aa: CAWRGLSSPLHF

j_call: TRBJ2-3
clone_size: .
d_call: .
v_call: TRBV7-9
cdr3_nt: TGTGCCAGCAGCTTCTTCCCTGGGGCGGGCGGCACAGATACGCAGTATTTT
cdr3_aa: CASSFFPGAGGTDTQYF

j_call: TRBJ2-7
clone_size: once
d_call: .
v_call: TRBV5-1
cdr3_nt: TGCGCCAGCAGCGCAGGGACCTCCTACGAGCAGTACTTC
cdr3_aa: CASSAGTSYEQYF